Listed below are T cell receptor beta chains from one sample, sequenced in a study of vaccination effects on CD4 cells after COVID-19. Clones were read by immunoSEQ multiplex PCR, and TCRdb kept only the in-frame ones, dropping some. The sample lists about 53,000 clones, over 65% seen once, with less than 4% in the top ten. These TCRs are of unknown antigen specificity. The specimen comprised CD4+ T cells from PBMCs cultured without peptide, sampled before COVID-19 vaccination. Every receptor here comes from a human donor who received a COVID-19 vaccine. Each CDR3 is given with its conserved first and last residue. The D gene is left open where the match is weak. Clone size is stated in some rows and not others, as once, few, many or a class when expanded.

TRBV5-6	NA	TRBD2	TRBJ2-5	CASSLLSSGGSETQYF	TGTGCCAGCAGCCTCCTGTCTAGCGGGGGGAGTGAGACCCAGTACTTC
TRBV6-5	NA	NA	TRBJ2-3	CASSRTVSTDTQYF	TGTGCCAGCAGTCGGACGGTGAGCACAGATACGCAGTATTTT
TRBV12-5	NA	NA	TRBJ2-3	CASGLGGGLAGDTQYF	TGTGCTAGTGGTTTGGGGGGAGGACTGGCGGGAGATACGCAGTATTTT
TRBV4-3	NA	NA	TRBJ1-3	CASSQDYRLGFGNTIYF	TGCGCCAGCAGCCAAGATTATCGGCTCGGTTTTGGAAACACCATATATTTT
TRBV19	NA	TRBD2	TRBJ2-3	CASSRTLPGGAVDTQYF	TGTGCCAGTAGTAGAACTCTTCCCGGGGGGGCCGTAGATACGCAGTATTTT
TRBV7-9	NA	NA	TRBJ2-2	CASGPSAGYTGELFF	TGTGCCAGCGGCCCCTCCGCAGGGTACACCGGGGAGCTGTTTTTT
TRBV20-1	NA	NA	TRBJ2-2	CSASKTTGELFF	TGCAGTGCTAGTAAAACGACCGGGGAGCTGTTTTTT
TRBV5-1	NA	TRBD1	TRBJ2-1	CASSFGQDSFSEQFF	TGCGCCAGCAGCTTCGGACAGGATTCTTTCTCGGAGCAGTTCTTC
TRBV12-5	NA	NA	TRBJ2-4	CASASWGDAKNIQYF	TGTGCTAGTGCCTCTTGGGGCGACGCCAAAAACATTCAGTACTTC
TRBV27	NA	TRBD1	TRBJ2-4	CASRGTGVGNIQYF	TGTGCCAGCAGAGGGACAGGGGTTGGGAACATTCAGTACTTC
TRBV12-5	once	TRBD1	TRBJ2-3	CASGEGQLRDTQYF	TGTGCTAGTGGTGAGGGACAGCTGCGGGATACGCAGTATTTT
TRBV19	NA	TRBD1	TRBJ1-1	CASSIRGAHTEAFF	TGTGCCAGTAGTATCAGGGGGGCACACACTGAAGCTTTCTTT
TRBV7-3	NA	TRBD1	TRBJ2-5	CASSARTGGGETQYF	TGTGCCAGCAGCGCACGGACAGGGGGAGGAGAGACCCAGTACTTC
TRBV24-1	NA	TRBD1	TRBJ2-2	CATSDHPGQGHTGELFF	TGTGCCACCAGTGATCATCCGGGACAGGGGCACACCGGGGAGCTGTTTTTT
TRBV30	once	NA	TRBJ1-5	CAWSAGSNQPQHF	TGTGCCTGGAGTGCGGGTAGCAATCAGCCCCAGCATTTT
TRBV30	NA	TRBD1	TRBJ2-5	CAWSGQVQETQYF	TGTGCCTGGAGCGGACAGGTACAAGAGACCCAGTACTTC
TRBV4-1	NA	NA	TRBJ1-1	CASSQKPEGYTEAFF	TGCGCCAGCAGCCAAAAACCCGAGGGGTACACTGAAGCTTTCTTT
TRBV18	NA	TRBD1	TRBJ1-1	CASSPPTGVTTEAFF	TGTGCCAGCTCACCACCGACAGGGGTAACCACTGAAGCTTTCTTT
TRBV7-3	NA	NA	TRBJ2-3	CASSLRRVDTQYF	TGTGCCAGCAGCTTGCGCAGGGTAGATACGCAGTATTTT
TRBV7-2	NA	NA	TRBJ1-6	CASSLLRNSPLHF	TGTGCCAGCAGCTTATTGCGGAATTCACCCCTCCACTTT
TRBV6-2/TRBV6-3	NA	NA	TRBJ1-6	CASSYSGQGSFYNSPLHF	TGTGCCAGCAGTTACTCCGGCCAGGGGTCGTTTTATAATTCACCCCTCCACTTT
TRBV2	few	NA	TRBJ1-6	CASSGQITSYNSPLHF	TGTGCCAGCAGTGGACAGATTACTTCCTATAATTCACCCCTCCACTTT
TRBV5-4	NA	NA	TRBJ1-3	CASSSTGGEWGNTIYF	TGTGCCAGCAGCTCGACAGGAGGGGAATGGGGAAACACCATATATTTT
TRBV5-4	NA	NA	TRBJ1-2	CASSLDRKDYGYTF	TGTGCCAGCAGCTTGGACCGAAAGGACTATGGCTACACCTTC
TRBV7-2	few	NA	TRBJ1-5	CASSLQGISNQPQHF	TGTGCCAGCAGCTTGCAGGGGATCAGCAATCAGCCCCAGCATTTT
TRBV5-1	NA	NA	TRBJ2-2	CASSRGDVNTGELFF	TGCGCCAGCAGCAGAGGGGACGTGAACACCGGGGAGCTGTTTTTT
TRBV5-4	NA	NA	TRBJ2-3	CASSPPSDTQYF	TGTGCCAGCAGCCCACCATCAGATACGCAGTATTTT
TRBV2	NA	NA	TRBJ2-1	CASGLGLTFNEQFF	TGTGCCAGCGGTTTGGGACTGACTTTCAATGAGCAGTTCTTC
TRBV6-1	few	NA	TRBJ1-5	CASSETGRWKQPQHF	TGTGCCAGCAGTGAAACGGGGCGGTGGAAGCAGCCCCAGCATTTT
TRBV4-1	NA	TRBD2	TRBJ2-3	CASSLTTSGEDTQYF	TGCGCCAGCAGCCTTACAACTAGCGGGGAAGATACGCAGTATTTT
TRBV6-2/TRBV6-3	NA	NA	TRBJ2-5	CASSYSTLKKQETQYF	TGTGCCAGCAGTTACTCGACGCTGAAAAAGCAAGAGACCCAGTACTTC
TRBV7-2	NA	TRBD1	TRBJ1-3	CASSLGDRFSGNTIYF	TGTGCCAGCAGCTTAGGGGACAGATTTTCTGGAAACACCATATATTTT
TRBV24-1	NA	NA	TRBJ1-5	CATSVGTGQPQHF	TGTGCCACCAGTGTAGGGACGGGTCAGCCCCAGCATTTT
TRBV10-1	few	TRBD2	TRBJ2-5	CASSGGETQYF	TGCGCCAGCAGCGGGGGGGAGACCCAGTACTTC
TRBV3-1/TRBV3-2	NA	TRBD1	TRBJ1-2	CASSAGQGYGYTF	TGTGCCAGCAGCGCGGGACAGGGATATGGCTACACCTTC
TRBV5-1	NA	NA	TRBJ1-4	CASSLQGGEKLFF	TGCGCCAGCAGCTTACAGGGAGGGGAAAAACTGTTTTTT
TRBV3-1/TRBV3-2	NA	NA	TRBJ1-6	CASSQESGFNSPLHF	TGTGCCAGCAGCCAAGAATCGGGTTTTAATTCACCCCTCCACTTT
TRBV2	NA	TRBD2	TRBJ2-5	CASSEGTSGGSETQYF	TGTGCCAGCAGTGAAGGGACTAGCGGGGGGTCAGAGACCCAGTACTTC
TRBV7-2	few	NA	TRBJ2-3	CASSPPPIDTQYF	TGTGCCAGCAGCCCGCCGCCGATCGATACGCAGTATTTT
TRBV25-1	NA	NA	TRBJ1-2	CASSEYTGGNYGYTF	TGTGCCAGCAGTGAATATACCGGTGGTAACTATGGCTACACCTTC
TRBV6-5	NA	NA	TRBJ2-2	CASSTGFKNTGELFF	TGTGCCAGCAGTACGGGGTTTAAGAACACCGGGGAGCTGTTTTTT
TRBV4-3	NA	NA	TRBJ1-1	CASSQDAQGGTEAFF	TGCGCCAGCAGCCAAGATGCACAGGGAGGCACTGAAGCTTTCTTT
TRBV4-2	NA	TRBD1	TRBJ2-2	CASSQDMDRAAGELFF	TGTGCCAGCAGCCAAGATATGGACAGGGCGGCCGGGGAGCTGTTTTTT
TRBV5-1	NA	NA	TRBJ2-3	CASSADWGATDTQYF	TGCGCCAGCAGCGCAGACTGGGGGGCTACAGATACGCAGTATTTT
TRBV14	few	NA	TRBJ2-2	CASSGAGELFF	TGTGCCAGCAGCGGGGCCGGGGAGCTGTTTTTT
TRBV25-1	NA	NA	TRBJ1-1	CASSEPTGRGTEAFF	TGTGCCAGCAGTGAACCGACAGGAAGGGGCACTGAAGCTTTCTTT
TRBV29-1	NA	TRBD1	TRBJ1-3	CSVVGTGVTGNTIYF	TGCAGCGTTGTAGGGACAGGGGTAACTGGAAACACCATATATTTT
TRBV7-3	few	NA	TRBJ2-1	CASSYVASTANEQFF	TGTGCCAGCAGCTACGTCGCTAGTACCGCCAATGAGCAGTTCTTC
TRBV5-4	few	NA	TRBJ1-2	CASSYGGGSYGYTF	TGTGCCAGCAGCTACGGGGGCGGGAGCTATGGCTACACCTTC
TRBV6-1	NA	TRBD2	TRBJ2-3	CASSDTSPGVYGGKTDTQYF	TGTGCCAGCAGTGATACCTCGCCCGGTGTTTACGGGGGGAAAACAGATACGCAGTATTTT
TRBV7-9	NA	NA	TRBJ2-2	CASSFGQGFTGELFF	TGTGCCAGCAGCTTCGGGCAGGGGTTCACCGGGGAGCTGTTTTTT
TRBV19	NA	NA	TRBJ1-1	CASRRGRVEAEAFF	TGTGCCAGTAGGAGGGGCAGGGTTGAGGCTGAAGCTTTCTTT
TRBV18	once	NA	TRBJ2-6	CASSPGAGANVLTF	TGTGCCAGCTCACCAGGGGCTGGGGCCAACGTCCTGACTTTC
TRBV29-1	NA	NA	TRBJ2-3	CSATRGGTDTQYF	TGCAGCGCCACGAGGGGAGGCACAGATACGCAGTATTTT
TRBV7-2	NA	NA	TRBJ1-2	CASSLVDSRGGTNYGYTF	TGTGCCAGCAGCTTAGTCGATTCTCGGGGGGGAACTAACTATGGCTACACCTTC
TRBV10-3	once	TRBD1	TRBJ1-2	CAIRGTEGGYTF	TGTGCCATCAGAGGGACAGAAGGTGGCTACACCTTC
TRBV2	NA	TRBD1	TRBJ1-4	CASTLQGRLDEKLFF	TGTGCCAGCACCTTACAGGGGCGGTTGGATGAAAAACTGTTTTTT
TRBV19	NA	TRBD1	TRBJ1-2	CASSPPNLLGAGGGYGYTF	TGTGCCAGTAGTCCACCAAACCTCCTTGGGGCAGGGGGCGGCTATGGCTACACCTTC
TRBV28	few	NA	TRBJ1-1	CASSLSEARLNTEAFF	TGTGCCAGCAGTTTATCGGAGGCACGCTTGAACACTGAAGCTTTCTTT
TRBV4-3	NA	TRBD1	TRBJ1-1	CASSQTRLQGRGTEAFF	TGCGCCAGCAGCCAAACCCGATTACAGGGGAGGGGGACTGAAGCTTTCTTT